Below are 28 T cell receptor beta chains sequenced from a single sample in a study of cytomegalovirus exposure and HLA in healthy donors. It was with 60 Vbeta and 13 Jbeta primers that the PCR ran. The repertoire was sequenced with immunoSEQ multiplex PCR; TCRdb's copy has only in-frame clones and lacks some. In the table there are 90,000 to 150,000 clones, less than 65% of which are singletons. The sequenced sample consisted of PBMCs. These receptors were collected from a man aged 40-50 years in good health and CMV-seropositive.

In this sample, this clone turned up a few times. This chain uses TRBV7-2 with TRBJ2-5; TRBD2 agrees at 11 bases. This CDR3 is 16 amino acids long. Germline assignment: CDR1 SGHTA and CDR2 FQGNSA. Germline trimming cut 7 bases from V and 4 bases from J; bases unmatched to any gene: 11. The CDR3 bases are TGTGCCAGCACCATGACATTAGCGGGAGGGCGAGAGACCCAGTACTTC. Encoded protein: CASTMTLAGGRETQYF.

This clone was counted only a few times. The V call is TRBV9, the J call TRBJ2-3; 8 bases agree with TRBD2. This CDR3 region has 15 residues. Germline V gene lookup returns CDR1 SGDLS and CDR2 YYNGEE. Unmatched junction bases numbered 4, after V lost 0 bases and J lost 4 bases. The CDR3 region has the DNA TGTGCCAGCAGCGTAGTCGGAGCGGGAGCAGATACGCAGTATTTT. As protein: CASSVVGAGADTQYF.

The rearrangement links TRBV20-1 to TRBJ1-1, with unresolved D. There are 11 residues in the CDR3. Trimming left V 5 bases short and J 3 bases short, with 7 bases between. Germline values: CDR1 DFQATT, CDR2 SNEGSKA (reference sequence). The CDR3 is CSAGIDTEAFF. The CDR3 DNA reads TGCAGTGCTGGTATAGACACTGAAGCTTTCTTT.

The chain uses TRBV5-1 and TRBJ2-3; 8 bases map to TRBD2. Per germline, CDR1 SGHRS and CDR2 YFSETQ. CDR3 length equals 16 residues. V lost 4 bases, J lost 3 bases, and 10 bases stayed unmatched. As DNA, the CDR3 is TGCGCCAGCAGCGGAGTAGCGGGAAAATTTACAGATACGCAGTATTTT. Protein sequence: CASSGVAGKFTDTQYF. The full variable domain, its missing parts supplied by reference TRBV5-1 and TRBJ2-3, is KAGVTQTPRYLIKTRGQQVTLSCSPISGHRSVSWYQQTPGQGLQFLFEYFSETQRNKGNFPGRFSGRQFSNSRSEMNVSTLELGDSALYLCASSGVAGKFTDTQYFGPGTRLTVL.

The genes are TRBV18 and TRBJ1-2; TRBD1 agrees at 8 bases. There are 15 residues in the CDR3. Germline CDR1 KGHSH, CDR2 LQKENI. Trimming removed 5 bases from V and 8 bases from J; junction bases left unmatched: 13. The CDR3 DNA sequence: TGTGCCAGCTCAACTTCCTCGACAGGGGTCGGGGGCTACACCTTC. Residues: CASSTSSTGVGGYTF.

The rearrangement uses TRBV4-2 and TRBJ2-5; D not certain. There are 15 residues in the CDR3. Germline CDR1 is LGHNA and CDR2 is YNFKEQ. Trimming cost V 4 bases and J 5 bases, with 17 bases left between them. The CDR3 loop is CASSPLGSGTETQYF. The CDR3 coding sequence is TGTGCCAGCAGCCCCCTGGGCTCAGGAACGGAGACCCAGTACTTC.

The CDR3 DNA reads as TGTGCCAGCAGCTTAGGGCCGAGCGCGAAGAACACCGGGGAGCTGTTTTTT. Its translation is CASSLGPSAKNTGELFF. The chain employs TRBV9 and TRBJ2-2, with D unclear. CDR3 length equals 17 residues. Trimming took off 4 bases at V and 1 base at J, with 17 bases between the two ends. Germline values: CDR1 SGDLS, CDR2 YYNGEE.

The chain employs TRBV6-1 and TRBJ1-5, with a possible D match to TRBD1 (5 bases). The V end lost 4 bases, the J end lost 5 bases, and 9 bases lay between the germline ends. The CDR3 contains 13 residues. CDR1 and CDR2 (germline): MNHNS, SASEGT. In nucleotides, the CDR3 is TGTGCCAGCAGTGTACGGGGGGATCAGCCCCAGCATTTT. Encoded protein: CASSVRGDQPQHF.

On this clone: The junction and the germline gene differ at one end; a read error may be behind it. This chain uses TRBV7-3 with TRBJ2-5; 14 bases map to TRBD2. CDR3 length equals 14 residues. Germline CDR1 is SGHTA and CDR2 is FQGTGA. The CDR3 protein is CASSLSGTSGSVNF. CDR3 coding DNA: TGTGCCAGCAGTCTTTCCGGGACTAGCGGGAGTGTGAACTTC.

This rearrangement joins TRBV11-2 to TRBJ2-7, with D perhaps TRBD1 (6 bases). CDR1 is SGHAT, CDR2 FQNNGV, per germline. The CDR3 has 14 residues. V was clipped by 4 bases and J by 5 bases, with 15 bases between them. CDR3 sequence reads: CASSSSPNRDEQYF. Here the CDR3 DNA reads TGTGCCAGCAGCTCCTCCCCTAACAGGGACGAGCAGTACTTC. Drawing the rest from reference TRBV11-2 and TRBJ2-7, the complete variable domain is EAGVAQSPRYKIIEKRQSVAFWCNPISGHATLYWYQQILGQGPKLLIQFQNNGVVDDSQLPKDRFSAERLKGVDSTLKIQPAKLEDSAVYLCASSSSPNRDEQYFGPGTRLTVT.

This clone was seen a few times. The J gene is TRBJ2-1, the V gene TRBV7-2, with TRBD2 matching over 11 bases. Germline V CDR1 and CDR2: SGHTA, FQGNSA. The CDR3 totals 15 residues. V shed 1 base and J 10 bases; nucleotides not matched to a gene: 6. The CDR3 sequence is CASSLELAGAGEQFF. CDR3 coding DNA: TGTGCCAGCAGCTTAGAACTAGCGGGAGCGGGGGAGCAGTTCTTC.

The CDR3 region is CASSLVPLQETQYF. The CDR3 nucleotides are TGTGCCAGCAGCTTAGTTCCCCTCCAGGAGACCCAGTACTTC. This rearrangement joins TRBV7-2 to TRBJ2-5, with D uncertain. Germline loops: CDR1 SGHTA, CDR2 FQGNSA. There are 14 residues in the CDR3. V was pared by 1 base and J by 5 bases, with 11 bases between.

This chain links TRBV5-1 with TRBJ2-5; TRBD2 aligns across 11 bases. This CDR3 comprises 16 residues. CDR1 and CDR2 (germline): SGHRS, YFSETQ. The V gene end was trimmed by 3 bases and the J gene end by 6 bases; junction bases not matched to a gene: 10. The chain's CDR3 is CASSSGLADGWKTQYF. The CDR3 region has the DNA TGCGCCAGCAGCTCGGGACTAGCGGACGGGTGGAAGACCCAGTACTTC.

The chain couples TRBV7-2 to TRBJ2-3, with TRBD2 identical over 9 bases. Germline-derived CDR1 and CDR2 are SGHTA and FQGNSA. The CDR3 runs to 17 residues. Unmatched junction bases numbered 11, after V lost 1 base and J lost 6 bases. The CDR3: CASSLVGAAGGGDTQYF. The CDR3 bases are TGTGCCAGCAGCTTAGTTGGTGCAGCGGGGGGCGGGGATACGCAGTATTTT.

This sequence joins TRBV5-8 and TRBJ2-5; D gene unclear. V lost 3 bases and J lost 5, with 11 bases in between. The germline V gene encodes CDR1 SGHTS and CDR2 YDEGEE. The CDR3 consists of 13 residues. CDR3 bases: TGTGCCAGCAGCTACTACGAACTGGAGACCCAGTACTTC. Encoded protein: CASSYYELETQYF.

The chain is built from TRBV19 and TRBJ1-1, with TRBD1 as a possible D gene (5 bases). CDR3 length: 13 residues. The germline gives CDR1 LNHDA, CDR2 SQIVND (reference sequence). The ends were cut back, 10 bases at V and 1 base at J, with 13 bases in the middle. CDR3 in DNA: TGTGCCACCCGGAGACAGTCGAACACTGAAGCTTTCTTT. Protein sequence: CATRRQSNTEAFF. The full variable domain, rest sourced from reference TRBV19 and TRBJ1-1, is DGGITQSPKYLFRKEGQNVTLSCEQNLNHDAMYWYRQDPGQGLRLIYYSQIVNDFQKGDIAEGYSVSREKKESFPLTVTSAQKNPTAFYLCATRRQSNTEAFFGQGTRLTVV.

Remarks on this clone: Different DNA sequences within this sample yield the same CDR3. This rearrangement joins TRBV11-2 to TRBJ2-5; TRBD1 aligns across 9 bases. The germline gives CDR1 SGHAT, CDR2 FQNNGV. CDR3 length: 14 amino acids. Unmatched junction bases numbered 2, after V lost 4 bases and J lost 2 bases. CDR3 protein: CASSSGQGQETQYF. For the CDR3, the DNA is TGTGCCAGCAGCTCCGGACAGGGGCAAGAGACCCAGTACTTC.

This sequence joins TRBV6-5 and TRBJ2-7, with 7 bases aligning to TRBD1. J was trimmed by 2 bases and V by 4 bases; bases with no gene match: 8. The germline CDR1 and CDR2 sequences are MNHEY and SVGAGI. The CDR3 totals 15 residues. The DNA for the CDR3 is TGTGCCAGCAGTTTAAGGACAGGAATTGCCTACGAGCAGTACTTC. Protein: CASSLRTGIAYEQYF.

This chain joins TRBV10-1 and TRBJ2-7, with D uncertain. The V gene's germline CDR1 is WNHNN and CDR2 SYGVQD (reference sequence). V was cut by 3 bases and J by 4 bases, with 4 bases left in between. This CDR3 contains 11 residues. CDR3 DNA sequence: TGCGCCAGCAGTGATCTGTACGAGCAGTACTTC. It codes for CASSDLYEQYF.

The sample holds a few counts of this clone. This chain links TRBV27 with TRBJ2-7; a possible D gene is TRBD2 (5 bases). CDR3 size: 13 residues. Trimming took off 4 bases at V and 2 bases at J, with 9 bases between the two ends. Germline lookup yields CDR1 MNHEY and CDR2 SMNVEV (reference sequence). CDR3 sequence: CASSSERTYEQYF. The CDR3 DNA follows: TGTGCCAGCAGTTCGGAGCGGACCTACGAGCAGTACTTC.

V gene TRBV9 combines with J gene TRBJ1-4; D gene ambiguous. V gave up 3 bases and J gave up 5 bases, with 11 bases separating them. Germline CDR1 is SGDLS and CDR2 is YYNGEE. This CDR3 has 14 residues. The CDR3 region has the DNA TGTGCCAGCAGCGCTGGACTGAGAAATGAAAAACTGTTTTTT. This codes for CASSAGLRNEKLFF.

The chain employs TRBV7-3 and TRBJ2-7, with a possible D match to TRBD2 (6 bases). CDR1 and CDR2 (germline): SGHTA, FQGTGA. Trimming pared 0 bases from V and 1 base from J, leaving 25 bases between. CDR3 length equals 20 residues. The CDR3 loop is CASSLTRTAGGEHTSYEQYF. The CDR3, as DNA: TGTGCCAGCAGCTTAACTCGGACGGCCGGCGGGGAGCATACGTCCTACGAGCAGTACTTC.

This sequence joins TRBV7-9 and TRBJ2-3; D is unresolved. CDR3 size: 15 residues. The V gene's germline CDR1 is SEHNR and CDR2 FQNEAQ (reference sequence). Between the trimmed V and J ends, which lost 5 bases and 0 bases, there was a span of 12 bases. Written as DNA, the CDR3 is TGTGCCAGCAGCGCGCAGGTGGATAGCACAGATACGCAGTATTTT. Translating it yields CASSAQVDSTDTQYF.

This sequence joins TRBV6-4 and TRBJ2-1; 9 bases line up with TRBD1. The CDR3 length is 16 residues. Germline values: CDR1 MRHNA, CDR2 SNTAGT. The J segment lost 4 bases and the V segment lost 6 bases, leaving 10 bases of the junction unmatched. CDR3 region: CASSPPGTGMYNEQFF. The CDR3, as DNA: TGTGCCAGCAGCCCCCCCGGGACAGGGATGTACAATGAGCAGTTCTTC.

This clone appeared a few times. The V call is TRBV6-5, the J call TRBJ2-7, with D perhaps matching TRBD1 (6 bases). Trimming left V 0 bases short and J 1 base short, with 10 bases between. The CDR3 length is 15 residues. Looked up from germline, CDR1 is MNHEY and CDR2 is SVGAGI. The CDR3 here is CASSYSTGPSYEQYF. The CDR3 DNA reads TGTGCCAGCAGTTACTCGACAGGTCCTTCCTACGAGCAGTACTTC.

V is TRBV5-1 and J is TRBJ1-3; the match to TRBD1 covers 7 bases. V lost 4 bases, J lost 2 bases, and 6 bases stayed unmatched. CDR1 is SGHRS and CDR2 is YFSETQ in the germline V gene. The CDR3 covers 15 residues. The CDR3 DNA follows: TGCGCCAGCAGCGTTGGACAGGCAACTGGAAACACCATATATTTT. This translates into CASSVGQATGNTIYF. Using reference TRBV5-1 and TRBJ1-3 for the parts outside the CDR3, the full variable domain is KAGVTQTPRYLIKTRGQQVTLSCSPISGHRSVSWYQQTPGQGLQFLFEYFSETQRNKGNFPGRFSGRQFSNSRSEMNVSTLELGDSALYLCASSVGQATGNTIYFGEGSWLTVV.

This clone showed up just a few times. This chain connects TRBV7-8 to TRBJ2-7; 8 nucleotides match TRBD2. This CDR3 is 16 amino acids long. The V and J ends lost 0 bases and 2 bases, in that order; junction bases with no gene match: 6. CDR1 and CDR2 (germline): SGHVS, FQNEAQ. This CDR3 is CASSLAGLAGTYEQYF. The CDR3 DNA is TGTGCCAGCAGCTTAGCGGGGCTAGCGGGTACCTACGAGCAGTACTTC.

This clone was found a few times. This rearrangement joins TRBV6-1 to TRBJ1-1; D is perhaps TRBD1 (5 bases). The CDR3 is made up of 15 amino acids. Germline V lookup: CDR1 MNHNS, CDR2 SASEGT. V was cut by 5 bases and J by 4 bases, with 17 bases left in between. This chain's CDR3 is CASSLQVTPSTEAFF. The CDR3 DNA reads TGTGCCAGCAGTCTACAGGTAACCCCCAGCACTGAAGCTTTCTTT.